This T cell receptor (beta chain) stems from a study of cytomegalovirus exposure and HLA in healthy donors. General study results and limits: Most CMV-associated TCR beta chains were later found to appear HLA-restricted.

This PCR relied on a set of 60 Vbeta primers and 13 Jbeta primers. Produced via immunoSEQ multiplex PCR; TCRdb's table is partial and in-frame only. This table holds 160,000 or so clones, approximately 80% found once. A note on this clone: Its antigen is currently unknown.

The V and J ends lost 4 bases and 1 base respectively, with 7 bases between them. The CDR3 extends over 12 amino acids. Per the germline V gene, CDR1 is GTSNPN and CDR2 is SVGIG (reference sequence). The sequence came from a man in his forties in good health and CMV-seronegative. The chain is built from TRBV30 and TRBJ1-2, with D unclear. The sequenced material came from PBMCs. DNA for the CDR3: TGTGCCTGGACTTACATTAACTATGGCTACACCTTC. Translating gives CAWTYINYGYTF.